This T cell receptor (beta chain) was observed in a study of T-cell memory formation after mild COVID-19. A single record per CDR3 protein comes from TCRdb applying MiXCR to the 5' RACE reads. The data contain 130,000 to 150,000 distinct CDR3 sequences, roughly 19% of them singletons. This clonotype has only a few counts. The V end lost 5 bases, the J end lost 4 bases, and 20 bases lay between the germline ends. This CDR3 has 16 residues. Germline V gene data show CDR1 as DFQATT and CDR2 as SNEGSKA (reference sequence). This clonotype originated in an adult woman who had mild COVID-19 (a few samples of this study predate the infection). Cell type and time point are not known. Sequenced material: PBMCs or a T cell subset sorted from them (not recorded which). The chain has TRBV20-1 and TRBJ2-2; the D call may be TRBD1 or TRBD2 (5 bases each). CDR3 DNA sequence: TGCAGTGCTGCAAAAGGGACGGGCCCGGGCACCGGGGAGCTGTTTTTT. It specifies CSAAKGTGPGTGELFF.